This note documents a single TCR beta chain sequence. Each recovered donor of Cohort 3 presented with two negative PCRs, clearance, or symptom resolution. This record comes from a study of blood T cell repertoires in COVID-19. As for the study in general: Italy, Spain and the United States were the sources of the convalescent and acute COVID-19 samples.

The method was immunoSEQ multiplex PCR; TCRdb's version includes in-frame clones alone and lacks a portion of them. The sample holds under 300,000 clones, roughly 87% seen once. V shed 7 bases and J shed 0 bases, with 10 bases lying between them. Germline V gene lookup returns CDR1 LNHDA and CDR2 SQIVND (reference sequence). This CDR3 region has 14 residues. The source material was PBMCs or T cells enriched from blood (not recorded which). The receptor was isolated from a woman aged 25 to 39 who had recovered from COVID-19. V usage is TRBV19 and J usage is TRBJ2-1, with D perhaps TRBD2 (5 bases). The CDR3 coding sequence is TGTGCCAGTATTCGGGGTAGCTCCTACAATGAGCAGTTCTTC. This sequence encodes CASIRGSSYNEQFF.